This TCR beta chain was observed in a study of T cells expressing NK-cell markers. TCRdb reanalyzed the 5' RACE reads, giving one entry per CDR3 protein sequence and no DNA. The repertoire table contains about 380,000 distinct CDR3 sequences. The CDR3 has 16 amino acids. CDR1 and CDR2 from the germline V gene are KGHSH and LQKENI. The genes are TRBV18 and TRBJ2-5; TCRdb calls TRBD1, which cannot be checked without DNA. The receptor's source is a man aged 18-70 years in good health. The sequenced material came from blood T cells: a sorted CD56 or NKG2C T cell subset, CD4+ or CD8+ T cells, or bulk PBMC T cells (not recorded which). The chain's CDR3 is CASSHGQGVGMETQYF.